A single sample gave rise to the 9 T cell receptor beta chains below, sequenced in a study of Graves' ophthalmopathy and Graves' hyperthyroidism. The authors amplified TCR beta CDR3 regions from RNA transcripts. HTBI-primed first-round RT-PCR preceded second-round multiplex PCR. One entry per CDR3 protein, called by TCRdb with MiXCR from the multiplex PCR reads. The sample consists of almost 750,000 distinct CDR3 sequences, 40% of them appearing once. Sequenced sample: peripheral blood. The receptors derive from an adult man with Graves' ophthalmopathy.

V usage is TRBV29-1 and J usage is TRBJ2-2; 7 positions agree with TRBD2. Germline values: CDR1 SQVTM, CDR2 ANQGSEA. The junction had 4 bases not matched to a gene; V was cut back by 4 bases and J by 2 bases. This CDR3 has 14 residues. CDR3 sequence (DNA): TGCAGCGTTGGTACAGCGGGAAACACCGGGGAGCTGTTTTTT. It encodes CSVGTAGNTGELFF.

A remark on this clonotype: A much larger clone is a single base away; this may be a read error. The chain combines TRBV7-6 with TRBJ1-5, with unresolved D. The CDR3 has 13 residues. Germline assignment: CDR1 SGHVS and CDR2 FNYEAQ. The DNA of the CDR3 is TGTGCCAGCAGCTTAGCTCGTGGGCAGCCCCGGCATTTT. Protein sequence: CASSLARGQPRHF.

The V gene is TRBV7-9, the J gene TRBJ2-2; a weak D match, TRBD2 (5 bases). CDR3 length: 15 residues. The ends were cut back, 6 bases at V and 0 bases at J, with 11 bases in the middle. CDR1 and CDR2 (germline): SEHNR, FQNEAQ (reference sequence). The CDR3 spells CASSSQRTNTGELFF. In DNA form, the CDR3 reads TGTGCCAGCAGTTCCCAGCGGACGAACACCGGGGAGCTGTTTTTT.

The V call is TRBV29-1, the J call TRBJ2-7; 10 positions match TRBD1. The germline V gene encodes CDR1 SQVTM and CDR2 ANQGSEA. J was trimmed by 6 bases and V by 5 bases; bases with no gene match: 4. This CDR3 comprises 12 residues. CDR3 DNA: TGCAGCGTTATCGGACAGGGGGGCGAGCAGTACTTC. Translated: CSVIGQGGEQYF.

The chain recombines TRBV6-1 with TRBJ2-7; 11 bases match TRBD2. CDR1 MNHNS and CDR2 SASEGT come from the germline V gene. The trim removed 5 bases at V and 3 bases at J, leaving 6 bases unmatched. There are 15 residues in the CDR3. CDR3 protein: CASSYQTSGDYEQYF. The DNA of the CDR3 is TGTGCCAGCAGTTACCAGACTAGCGGGGACTACGAGCAGTACTTC.

The chain links TRBV20-1 to TRBJ2-7, with D uncertain. Germline values: CDR1 DFQATT, CDR2 SNEGSKA (reference sequence). Trimming left V 1 base short and J 2 bases short, with 12 bases between. The CDR3 sequence is 14 residues long. The CDR3 region is CSARVGVSAYEQYF. The CDR3 DNA sequence: TGCAGTGCTAGAGTGGGTGTTTCGGCCTACGAGCAGTACTTC.

This clonotype was recorded only once. In DNA, the CDR3 is TGTGCCAGCAGTTTATTACCAGCGGACATTGGGACCGGGGAGCTGTTTTTT. The encoded protein is CASSLLPADIGTGELFF. The genes are TRBV7-9 and TRBJ2-2, with D perhaps assigned TRBD1 or TRBD2 (5 bases each). The CDR3 is made up of 17 amino acids. Trimming took 6 bases from V and 5 from J, leaving 22 bases between them. Per the germline V gene, CDR1 is SEHNR and CDR2 is FQNEAQ (reference sequence).

Ten or more counts support this clonotype. The chain carries TRBV10-2 and TRBJ1-6; D not resolved. Trimming stripped 5 bases from V and 7 bases from J, with 18 bases between. The CDR3 contains 16 residues. Germline V lookup: CDR1 WSHSY, CDR2 SAAADI. As DNA, the CDR3 is TGCGCCAGCAGTCCTTCCCGATGGGGTCGAAATTCACCCCTCCACTTT. Translation gives CASSPSRWGRNSPLHF.

This clonotype was recorded at least ten times. This chain links TRBV6-2 or TRBV6-3 with TRBJ1-5; the D is unclear. Trimming shortened V by 8 bases and J by 0 bases, and 8 bases separated the two germline ends. The CDR3 has 13 residues. Germline lookup yields CDR1 MNHEY and CDR2 SVGEGT. The CDR3 DNA reads TGTGCCAGCCAATTCTCTAGCAATCAGCCCCAGCATTTT. Its translation: CASQFSSNQPQHF.